The next 7 T cell receptor beta chains were all read from a single sample in a study of Graves' ophthalmopathy and Graves' hyperthyroidism. The authors amplified TCR beta CDR3 regions from RNA transcripts. The authors performed first-round RT-PCR with HTBI primers and then a second-round multiplex PCR. TCRdb analysed the multiplex PCR reads with MiXCR anew, one entry per CDR3 protein. This table has about 590,000 distinct CDR3 sequences, just under 40% appearing once. Specimen: peripheral blood or thyroid tissue (not recorded which). All receptors come from an adult man with Graves' hyperthyroidism.

The chain joins TRBV7-9 to TRBJ1-3, with TRBD1 as a possible D gene (5 bases). Germline CDR1 and CDR2: SEHNR and FQNEAQ (reference sequence). Trimming stripped 6 bases from V and 7 bases from J, with 16 bases between. The length of the CDR3 is 14 residues. The CDR3 loop reads CASSLFLGENTIYF. The DNA of the CDR3 is TGTGCCAGCAGTTTATTTTTGGGGGAGAACACCATATATTTT.

This clonotype came up a few times. The genes are TRBV19 and TRBJ2-2, with 10 bases matching TRBD2. Per germline, CDR1 LNHDA and CDR2 SQIVND (reference sequence). V shed 1 base and J 4 bases; nucleotides not matched to a gene: 15. The CDR3 is made up of 20 amino acids. In nucleotides, the CDR3 is TGTGCCAGTAGTATAGCCGCCCGAACTAGCGGGGACCCGATCACCGGGGAGCTGTTTTTT. Translating it yields CASSIAARTSGDPITGELFF.

This clonotype showed up just a few times. The chain has TRBV7-9 and TRBJ1-2; the D gene is possibly TRBD1 (6 bases). This CDR3 is 16 amino acids long. The germline gives CDR1 SEHNR, CDR2 FQNEAQ (reference sequence). The ends were cut back, 5 bases at V and 6 bases at J, with 22 bases in the middle. The CDR3 loop reads CASSPSSLGAADGYTF. CDR3 sequence (DNA): TGTGCCAGCAGCCCCTCCTCCTTGGGGGCTGCGGATGGCTACACCTTC.

The V and J genes are TRBV6-1 and TRBJ1-5; D remains ambiguous. Germline CDR1 and CDR2: MNHNS and SASEGT. The CDR3 length is 12 residues. V lost 6 bases and J lost 6, with 9 bases in between. The CDR3 DNA sequence: TGTGCCAGCAGAATAAGGGTTCAGCCCCAGCATTTT. Translating gives CASRIRVQPQHF.

The genes are TRBV28 and TRBJ1-1; tentatively, D is TRBD1 (5 bases). Germline CDR1 is MDHEN and CDR2 is SYDVKM. The V gene lost 5 bases and the J gene lost 4 bases, with 14 bases spanning the gap. The CDR3 sequence is 14 residues long. DNA for the CDR3: TGTGCCAGCAGTGGCGGGGGGTCCGGCACTGAAGCTTTCTTT. As protein: CASSGGGSGTEAFF. Using reference TRBV28 and TRBJ1-1 for the parts outside the CDR3, the full variable domain is DVKVTQSSRYLVKRTGEKVFLECVQDMDHENMFWYRQDPGLGLRLIYFSYDVKMKEKGDIPEGYSVSREKKERFSLILESASTNQTSMYLCASSGGGSGTEAFFGQGTRLTVV.

The chain uses TRBV2 and TRBJ1-2; TRBD1 matches 9 bases. Germline V gene sequence: CDR1 SNHLY, CDR2 FYNNEI. CDR3 length: 16 amino acids. Trimming at V came to 7 bases and at J to 4 bases, leaving 13 bases not matched to a gene. CDR3 coding DNA: TGTGCCAGCAATGGGCCCACAGGGGGCAAACTCTATGGCTACACCTTC. Its translation is CASNGPTGGKLYGYTF.

The gene calls are TRBV29-1 and TRBJ2-5, with 8 bases fitting TRBD2. The CDR3 spans 13 residues. V was pared by 4 bases and J by 7 bases, with 8 bases of the junction left unmatched. Germline CDR1 reads SQVTM; CDR2 reads ANQGSEA. The CDR3 DNA reads as TGCAGCGTTGCGGGAGGGGTTATCGTGACCCAGTACTTC. Amino acid sequence: CSVAGGVIVTQYF.